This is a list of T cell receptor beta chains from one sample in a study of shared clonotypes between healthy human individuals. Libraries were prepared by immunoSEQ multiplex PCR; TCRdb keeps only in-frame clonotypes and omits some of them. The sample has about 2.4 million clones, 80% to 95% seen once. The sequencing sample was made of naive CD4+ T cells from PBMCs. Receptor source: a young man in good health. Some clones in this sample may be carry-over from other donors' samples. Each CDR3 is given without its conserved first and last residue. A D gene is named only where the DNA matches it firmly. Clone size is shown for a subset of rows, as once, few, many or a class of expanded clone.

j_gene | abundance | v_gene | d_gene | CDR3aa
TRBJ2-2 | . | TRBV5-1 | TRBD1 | ASSMDRGRTSGELF
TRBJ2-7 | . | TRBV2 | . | ASSQPVGTYEQY
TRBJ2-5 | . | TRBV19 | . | ASSYGSETQY
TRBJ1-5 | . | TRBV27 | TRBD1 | ASSLWGTDVFASNQPQH
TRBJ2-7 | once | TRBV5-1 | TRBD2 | ASSLGLAGGYEQY
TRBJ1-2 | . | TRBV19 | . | AGSPRGAYGYT
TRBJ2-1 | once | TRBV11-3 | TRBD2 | ASSPSGTSVNEQF
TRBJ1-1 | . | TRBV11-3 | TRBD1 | ASSSGQANTEAF
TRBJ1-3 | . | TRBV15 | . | ATSREIRGSGNTIY
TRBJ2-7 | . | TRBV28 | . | ASSLWMAPKGLKTYEQY
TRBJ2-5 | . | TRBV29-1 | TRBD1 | SVERTGGETQY
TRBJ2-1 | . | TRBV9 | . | ASTPASGSYNEQF
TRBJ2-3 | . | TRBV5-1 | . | ASSLLGTDTQY
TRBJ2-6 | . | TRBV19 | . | ASSMPVTGANVLT
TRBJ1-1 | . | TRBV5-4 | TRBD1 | ASSVDRGDTEAF
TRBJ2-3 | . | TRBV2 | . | ATSISGWADTQY
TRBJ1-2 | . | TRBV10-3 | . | AISEEPRGRLGYT
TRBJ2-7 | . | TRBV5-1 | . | ASSPGLLSSYEQY
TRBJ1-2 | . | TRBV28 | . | ASSAGPYGYT
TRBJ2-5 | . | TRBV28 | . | ASNTRGETQY
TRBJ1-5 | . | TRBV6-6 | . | ASRTDSNQPQH
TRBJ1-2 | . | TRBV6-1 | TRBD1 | ASRGTGYGYT
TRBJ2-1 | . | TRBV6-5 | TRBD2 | ASSPGTSGHNEQF
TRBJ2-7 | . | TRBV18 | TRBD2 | ASSPSLAGGGSYEQY
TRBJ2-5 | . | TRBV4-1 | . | ASSRFRDSQETQY
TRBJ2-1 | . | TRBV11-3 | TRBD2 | ASSLGLAGVNEQF
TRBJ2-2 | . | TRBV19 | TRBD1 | ASSIPGTGRELF
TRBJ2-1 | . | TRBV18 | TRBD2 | ASSPGTRDEQF
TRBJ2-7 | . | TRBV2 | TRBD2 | ASSESGRGQHEQY
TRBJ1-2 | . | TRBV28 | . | ASGYRALLYGYT
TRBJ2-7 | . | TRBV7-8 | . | ASSLQSHEQY
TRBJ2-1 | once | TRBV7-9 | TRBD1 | ASSPVYRGIYNEQF
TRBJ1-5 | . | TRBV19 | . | ASSSMGVGDQPQH
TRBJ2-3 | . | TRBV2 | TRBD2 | ASSQGLAEGIEY
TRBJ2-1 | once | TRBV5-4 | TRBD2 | ASSPGAGGPGEQF
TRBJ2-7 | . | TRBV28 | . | ASTWGGLRPYEQY
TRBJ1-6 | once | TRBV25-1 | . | ASREQGHSPLH
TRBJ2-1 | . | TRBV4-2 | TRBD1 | ASSQVDRDVSEQF
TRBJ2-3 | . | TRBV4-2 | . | ASSQDPAISTDTQY
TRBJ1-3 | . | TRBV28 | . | ASNNAGNTIY
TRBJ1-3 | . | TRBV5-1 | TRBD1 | ASSRDRGSGNTIY
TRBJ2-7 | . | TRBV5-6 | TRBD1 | ASSLTGTGSEQY